These T cell receptor beta chains were read from a single sample in a study of blood T cell repertoires in COVID-19. Data came from immunoSEQ multiplex PCR; TCRdb stores just in-frame clones and leaves some out. This sample has around 310,000 clones; about nine tenths occur once, and the top ten carry roughly a tenth. Input material: PBMCs or T cells enriched from blood (not recorded which). The receptor source for this set is a woman aged 25-40 years who had recovered from COVID-19. CDR3s include the opening cysteine and the closing phenylalanine or tryptophan. A D gene is named only where the DNA matches it firmly. A clone size is listed for some rows: how often the clone was seen (once, few, many), or a class if it is expanded.

size: NA
J: TRBJ1-2
V: TRBV6-6
D: TRBD1
CDR3: CASTISGTANYGYTF
DNA: TGTGCCAGCACCATATCCGGGACAGCAAACTATGGCTACACCTTC

size: once
J: TRBJ1-2
V: TRBV19
D: NA
CDR3: CASSPRGRDGYTF
DNA: TGTGCCAGTAGTCCCAGGGGTCGGGATGGCTACACCTTC

size: NA
J: TRBJ2-2
V: TRBV4-1
D: TRBD2
CDR3: CASSQVGLAGVGGGELFF
DNA: TGCGCCAGCAGCCAAGTGGGACTAGCGGGAGTAGGGGGCGGGGAGCTGTTTTTT

size: once
J: TRBJ2-1
V: TRBV10-3
D: TRBD2
CDR3: CAISESWEGYNEQFF
DNA: TGTGCCATCAGTGAGTCTTGGGAGGGGTACAATGAGCAGTTCTTC

size: NA
J: TRBJ1-5
V: TRBV27
D: TRBD1
CDR3: CASSVGTGNQPQHF
DNA: TGTGCCAGCAGCGTCGGGACAGGTAATCAGCCCCAGCATTTT

size: NA
J: TRBJ1-5
V: TRBV28
D: TRBD1
CDR3: CASSLPLGRGHSNNQPQHF
DNA: TGTGCCAGCAGTCTCCCCTTGGGCAGGGGGCATTCAAACAATCAGCCCCAGCATTTT

size: NA
J: TRBJ2-7
V: TRBV18
D: NA
CDR3: CASSPGHYEQYF
DNA: TGTGCCAGCTCACCAGGACACTACGAGCAGTACTTC

size: NA
J: TRBJ2-1
V: TRBV7-9
D: NA
CDR3: CASSLVASSGEQFF
DNA: TGTGCCAGCAGCTTAGTGGCGAGCTCCGGGGAGCAGTTCTTC

size: NA
J: TRBJ2-7
V: TRBV10-1
D: NA
CDR3: CASSEGGSPYEQYF
DNA: TGCGCCAGCAGTGAGGGGGGGTCTCCCTACGAGCAGTACTTC

size: NA
J: TRBJ1-4
V: TRBV5-1
D: NA
CDR3: CASSLGPRRSNEKLFF
DNA: TGCGCCAGCAGCTTGGGCCCCAGGAGGTCTAATGAAAAACTGTTTTTT

size: NA
J: TRBJ2-5
V: TRBV3-1/TRBV3-2
D: NA
CDR3: CASSQDSGFEETQYF
DNA: TGTGCCAGCAGCCAAGATTCGGGGTTTGAAGAGACCCAGTACTTC

size: NA
J: TRBJ2-7
V: TRBV7-9
D: NA
CDR3: CASSLLGLRSYEQYF
DNA: TGTGCCAGCAGCTTATTGGGACTTCGCTCCTACGAGCAGTACTTC

size: NA
J: TRBJ1-2
V: TRBV11-2
D: TRBD1
CDR3: CASSPDRGYGYTF
DNA: TGTGCCAGCAGCCCGGACAGGGGCTATGGCTACACCTTC

size: NA
J: TRBJ2-1
V: TRBV29-1
D: NA
CDR3: CSATGIAAYNEQFF
DNA: TGCAGCGCTACGGGGATAGCGGCCTACAATGAGCAGTTCTTC

size: NA
J: TRBJ2-3
V: TRBV2
D: NA
CDR3: CASSGVFSRATDTQYF
DNA: TGTGCCAGCAGTGGAGTTTTTTCCAGGGCCACAGATACGCAGTATTTT

size: NA
J: TRBJ2-2
V: TRBV28
D: TRBD2
CDR3: CASSSVLAVNTGELFF
DNA: TGTGCCAGCAGTTCGGTACTAGCGGTAAACACCGGGGAGCTGTTTTTT

size: NA
J: TRBJ1-5
V: TRBV10-3
D: TRBD1
CDR3: CAISDAGGIGNQPQHF
DNA: TGTGCCATCAGTGATGCAGGGGGAATTGGCAATCAGCCCCAGCATTTT

size: NA
J: TRBJ1-1
V: TRBV6-5
D: TRBD1
CDR3: CASSGGGQGVRAFF
DNA: TGTGCCAGCAGCGGGGGCGGGCAGGGGGTGCGAGCTTTCTTT

size: NA
J: TRBJ2-1
V: TRBV27
D: NA
CDR3: CASSLSIVGRVDSYNEQFF
DNA: TGTGCCAGCAGTTTATCGATCGTCGGCAGGGTAGACTCCTACAATGAGCAGTTCTTC

size: NA
J: TRBJ2-3
V: TRBV7-2
D: TRBD1
CDR3: CASSAQRPGTGEDTQYF
DNA: TGTGCCAGCAGCGCGCAGAGACCCGGGACAGGGGAGGATACGCAGTATTTT

size: NA
J: TRBJ2-7
V: TRBV10-3
D: TRBD2
CDR3: CAISDMGLAVYEQYF
DNA: TGTGCCATCAGTGACATGGGACTAGCCGTTTACGAGCAGTACTTC

size: NA
J: TRBJ2-7
V: TRBV19
D: TRBD1
CDR3: CASRDPGTAYEQYF
DNA: TGTGCCAGTAGGGACCCCGGGACAGCCTACGAGCAGTACTTC

size: NA
J: TRBJ1-2
V: TRBV12-5
D: NA
CDR3: CASGLVMAENGYTF
DNA: TGTGCTAGTGGTTTGGTAATGGCGGAAAATGGCTACACCTTC

size: NA
J: TRBJ2-5
V: TRBV5-1
D: NA
CDR3: CASAYPGGRETQYF
DNA: TGCGCCAGCGCTTACCCGGGGGGCAGGGAGACCCAGTACTTC

size: NA
J: TRBJ2-1
V: TRBV4-3
D: NA
CDR3: CASSQDPRAGGVYYNEQFF
DNA: TGCGCCAGCAGCCAAGATCCTAGGGCCGGAGGAGTATATTACAATGAGCAGTTCTTC

size: NA
J: TRBJ1-2
V: TRBV7-8
D: TRBD1
CDR3: CASSRTGNYGYTF
DNA: TGTGCCAGCAGCCGGACAGGGAACTATGGCTACACCTTC

size: NA
J: TRBJ2-7
V: TRBV29-1
D: NA
CDR3: CSVQWRAGYEQYF
DNA: TGCAGCGTACAATGGAGGGCAGGTTACGAGCAGTACTTC

size: NA
J: TRBJ1-1
V: TRBV19
D: NA
CDR3: CASRGYRMNTEAFF
DNA: TGTGCCAGTAGGGGCTACAGGATGAACACTGAAGCTTTCTTT

size: NA
J: TRBJ2-7
V: TRBV5-1
D: TRBD1
CDR3: CASSSRDSTYEQYF
DNA: TGCGCCAGCAGCTCCCGGGACAGTACCTACGAGCAGTACTTC

size: NA
J: TRBJ1-4
V: TRBV19
D: TRBD1
CDR3: CASSSEGTGREKLFF
DNA: TGTGCCAGTAGTTCCGAGGGGACAGGGAGGGAAAAACTGTTTTTT

size: NA
J: TRBJ1-5
V: TRBV28
D: TRBD1
CDR3: CASSLSGTGVDQPQHF
DNA: TGTGCCAGCAGTTTATCAGGGACAGGGGTCGATCAGCCCCAGCATTTT

size: NA
J: TRBJ1-2
V: TRBV7-2
D: NA
CDR3: CASSISLGRVYGYTF
DNA: TGTGCCAGCAGCATCAGCTTAGGCAGGGTCTATGGCTACACCTTC

size: NA
J: TRBJ2-3
V: TRBV11-2
D: TRBD1
CDR3: CASSLRTGSTDTQYF
DNA: TGTGCCAGCAGCCTCCGGACAGGGAGCACAGATACGCAGTATTTT

size: NA
J: TRBJ2-5
V: TRBV29-1
D: NA
CDR3: CSVRQTVVGTQYF
DNA: TGCAGCGTACGACAGACAGTCGTGGGGACCCAGTACTTC

size: NA
J: TRBJ1-6
V: TRBV7-9
D: TRBD1
CDR3: CASRQPTGTGGDSPLHF
DNA: TGTGCCAGCAGGCAACCGACAGGGACGGGGGGGGATTCACCCCTCCACTTT

size: NA
J: TRBJ1-6
V: TRBV19
D: TRBD1
CDR3: CASSSRPFPGTGGSPLHF
DNA: TGTGCCAGTAGTAGCAGGCCTTTCCCCGGGACAGGAGGATCACCCCTCCACTTT

size: NA
J: TRBJ1-6
V: TRBV19
D: TRBD1
CDR3: CASRVLGQGNSPLHF
DNA: TGTGCCAGTAGAGTTCTGGGACAGGGAAATTCACCCCTCCACTTT

size: NA
J: TRBJ1-2
V: TRBV2
D: TRBD1
CDR3: CASTIARAGGDNYGYTF
DNA: TGTGCCAGCACCATCGCTCGGGCAGGGGGCGATAACTATGGCTACACCTTC

size: NA
J: TRBJ1-1
V: TRBV18
D: TRBD1
CDR3: CASSPLGTGTNTEAFF
DNA: TGTGCCAGCTCACCCCTGGGGACAGGGACAAACACTGAAGCTTTCTTT

size: NA
J: TRBJ2-2
V: TRBV11-2
D: NA
CDR3: CASSPTPNTGELFF
DNA: TGTGCCAGCAGCCCAACACCGAACACCGGGGAGCTGTTTTTT

size: NA
J: TRBJ1-1
V: TRBV7-2
D: TRBD1
CDR3: CASSSIQGAAEAFF
DNA: TGTGCCAGCAGCTCGATACAGGGGGCCGCTGAAGCTTTCTTT

size: NA
J: TRBJ2-7
V: TRBV27
D: NA
CDR3: CASSPRLVRDYEQYF
DNA: TGTGCCAGCAGTCCTCGACTAGTCCGGGACTACGAGCAGTACTTC

size: NA
J: TRBJ2-7
V: TRBV4-1
D: TRBD2
CDR3: CASSQVPGLAGERRSEQYF
DNA: TGCGCCAGCAGCCAAGTACCGGGACTAGCGGGAGAACGGCGTAGCGAGCAGTACTTC

size: NA
J: TRBJ2-2
V: TRBV5-1
D: TRBD1
CDR3: CATSTLATGIYTGELFF
DNA: TGCGCCACCAGCACCTTAGCGACAGGGATCTACACCGGGGAGCTGTTTTTT

size: NA
J: TRBJ2-3
V: TRBV6-5
D: NA
CDR3: CASKVTGRSDTQYF
DNA: TGTGCCAGCAAGGTCACAGGGCGGTCAGATACGCAGTATTTT

size: NA
J: TRBJ1-1
V: TRBV4-1
D: NA
CDR3: CASSQPGQTNTEAFF
DNA: TGCGCCAGCAGCCAACCCGGACAAACGAACACTGAAGCTTTCTTT

size: NA
J: TRBJ1-3
V: TRBV10-3
D: NA
CDR3: CAISGGGSGNTIYF
DNA: TGTGCCATCAGTGGGGGGGGCTCTGGAAACACCATATATTTT

size: NA
J: TRBJ1-3
V: TRBV28
D: NA
CDR3: CASSFGEFGSGNTIYF
DNA: TGTGCCAGCAGCTTTGGGGAGTTCGGTTCTGGAAACACCATATATTTT

size: NA
J: TRBJ2-1
V: TRBV5-4
D: TRBD2
CDR3: CASSLYPSGYNEQFF
DNA: TGTGCCAGCAGCTTGTATCCTAGCGGGTACAATGAGCAGTTCTTC